Given below is one TCR beta chain in context. Its antigen is unidentified. TCRdb ran MiXCR on the multiplex PCR reads and lists one entry per CDR3 protein. The table has roughly 49,000 distinct CDR3 sequences, around 40% seen once. These data come from a study of breast tumors, draining lymph nodes, adjacent tissues. Findings of the study overall: Data only fit, rather than demonstrated, lymph node origin of most tumor T cells. Luminal-like breast cancer showed significantly greater tumor-nontumor repertoire similarity than basal-like breast cancer did. Compared with lymph nodes, tumors were less diverse; compared with nontumor tissue, more.

The receptor's source is a female donor with breast cancer. Some clones in this sample may be carry-over from other donors' samples. Sequences were obtained from breast tumor tissue.

The CDR3 loop is CASSDGDSWETQYF. The CDR3 nucleotides are TGTGCCAGCAGCGACGGGGACTCTTGGGAGACCCAGTACTTC. The chain employs TRBV7-9 and TRBJ2-5; D is perhaps TRBD2 (6 bases). CDR1 and CDR2 (germline): SEHNR, FQNEAQ (reference sequence). The V gene lost 5 bases and the J gene lost 5 bases, with 15 bases spanning the gap. The CDR3 is 14 residues long. Full variable domain (missing parts from reference TRBV7-9 and TRBJ2-5): DTGVSQNPRHKITKRGQNVTFRCDPISEHNRLYWYRQTLGQGPEFLTYFQNEAQLEKSRLLSDRFSAERPKGSFSTLEIQRTEQGDSAMYLCASSDGDSWETQYFGPGTRLLVL.